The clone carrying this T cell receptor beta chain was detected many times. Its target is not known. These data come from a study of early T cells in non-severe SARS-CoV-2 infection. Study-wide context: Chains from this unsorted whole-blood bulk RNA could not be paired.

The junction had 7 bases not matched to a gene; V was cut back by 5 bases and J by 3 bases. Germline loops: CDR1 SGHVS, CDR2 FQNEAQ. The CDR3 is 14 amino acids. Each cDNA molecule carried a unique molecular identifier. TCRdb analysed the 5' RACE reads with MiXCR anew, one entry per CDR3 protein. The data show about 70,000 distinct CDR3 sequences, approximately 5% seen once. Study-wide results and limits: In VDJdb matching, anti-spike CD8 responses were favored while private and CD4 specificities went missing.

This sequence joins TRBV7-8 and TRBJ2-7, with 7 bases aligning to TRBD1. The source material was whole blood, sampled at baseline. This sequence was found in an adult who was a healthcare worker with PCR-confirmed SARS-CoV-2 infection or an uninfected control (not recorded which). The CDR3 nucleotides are TGTGCCAGCAGCCCGACAGGGACAAACTACGAGCAGTACTTC. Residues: CASSPTGTNYEQYF. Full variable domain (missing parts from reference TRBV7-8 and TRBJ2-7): GAGVSQSPRYKVAKRGQDVALRCDPISGHVSLFWYQQALGQGPEFLTYFQNEAQLDKSGLPSDRFFAERPEGSVSTLKIQRTQQEDSAVYLCASSPTGTNYEQYFGPGTRLTVT.